The TCR beta chain described here comes from a study of Ad26.COV2.S vaccination and SARS-CoV-2 variants. Treatment in this sample: roughly 20 received Ad26.COV2.S at low or high dose, single or two shots; about 5 received placebo; per-sample allocation not given. At day 63 after the first vaccine or placebo injection, samples were drawn. The method was immunoSEQ multiplex PCR; TCRdb's version includes in-frame clones alone and lacks a portion of them. Of some 520,000 clones detected, around 88% appear once; the ten largest clones hold 9.5% to 15%. Germline V gene data show CDR1 as SGDLS and CDR2 as YYNGEE. Trimming removed 2 bases at V and 0 bases at J, with 8 bases between. CDR3 size: 14 residues. Notes on the study in general: Vaccinees and placebo recipients showed similar non-spike TCR breadth.

In regard to this clone: Its antigen is not identified.

The sample here was peripheral blood, taken in a trial of Ad26.COV2.S vaccine versus placebo. This TCR was sampled from a person aged 18-65 years who received the Ad26.COV2.S COVID-19 vaccine or a placebo. The chain carries TRBV9 and TRBJ1-1; D remains unclear. CDR3 DNA sequence: TGTGCCAGCAGCGTCCAAGCTATGAACACTGAAGCTTTCTTT. This translates into CASSVQAMNTEAFF.